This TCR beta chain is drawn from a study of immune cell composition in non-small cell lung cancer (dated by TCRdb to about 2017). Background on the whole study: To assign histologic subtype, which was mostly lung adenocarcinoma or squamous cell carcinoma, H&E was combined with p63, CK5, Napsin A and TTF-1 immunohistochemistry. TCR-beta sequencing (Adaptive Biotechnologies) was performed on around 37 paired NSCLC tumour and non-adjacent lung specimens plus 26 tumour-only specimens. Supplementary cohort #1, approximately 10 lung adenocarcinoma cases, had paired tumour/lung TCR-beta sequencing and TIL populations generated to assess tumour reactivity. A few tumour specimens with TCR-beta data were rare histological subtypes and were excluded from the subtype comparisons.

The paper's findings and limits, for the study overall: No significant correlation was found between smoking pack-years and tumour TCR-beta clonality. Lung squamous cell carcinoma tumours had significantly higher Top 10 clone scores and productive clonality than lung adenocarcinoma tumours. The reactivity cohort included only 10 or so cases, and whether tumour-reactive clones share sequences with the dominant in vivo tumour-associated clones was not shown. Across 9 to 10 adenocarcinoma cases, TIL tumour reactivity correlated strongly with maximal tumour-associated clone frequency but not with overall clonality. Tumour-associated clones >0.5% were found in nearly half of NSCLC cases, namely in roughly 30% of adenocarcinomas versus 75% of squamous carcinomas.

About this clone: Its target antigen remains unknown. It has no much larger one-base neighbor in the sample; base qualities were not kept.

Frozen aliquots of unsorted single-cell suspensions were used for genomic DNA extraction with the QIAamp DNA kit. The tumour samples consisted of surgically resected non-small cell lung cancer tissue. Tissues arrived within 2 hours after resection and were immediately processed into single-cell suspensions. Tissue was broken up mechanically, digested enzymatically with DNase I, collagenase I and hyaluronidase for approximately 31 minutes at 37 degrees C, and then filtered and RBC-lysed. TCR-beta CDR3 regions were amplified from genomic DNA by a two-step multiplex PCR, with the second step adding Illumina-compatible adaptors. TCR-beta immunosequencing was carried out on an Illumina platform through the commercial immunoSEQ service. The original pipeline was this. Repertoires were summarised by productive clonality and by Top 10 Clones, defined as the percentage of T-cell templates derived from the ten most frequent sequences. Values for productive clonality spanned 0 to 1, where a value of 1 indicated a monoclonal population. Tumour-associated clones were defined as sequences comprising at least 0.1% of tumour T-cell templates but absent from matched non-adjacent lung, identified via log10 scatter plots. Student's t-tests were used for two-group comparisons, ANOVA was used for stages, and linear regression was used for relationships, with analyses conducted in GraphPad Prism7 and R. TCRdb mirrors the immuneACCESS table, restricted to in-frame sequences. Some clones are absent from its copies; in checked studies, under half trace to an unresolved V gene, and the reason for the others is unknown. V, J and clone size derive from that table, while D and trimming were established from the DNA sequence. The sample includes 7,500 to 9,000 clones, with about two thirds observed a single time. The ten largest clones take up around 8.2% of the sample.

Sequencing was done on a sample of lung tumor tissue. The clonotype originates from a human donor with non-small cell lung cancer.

This receptor carries the CDR3 CASSQGGFGELFF. The nucleotides read TGTGCCAGCAGCCAGGGGGGTTTCGGGGAGCTGTTTTTT. The V and J segments used are TRBV11-2 and TRBJ2-2; a tentative D match to TRBD1 spans 7 bases. CDR1 SGHAT and CDR2 FQNNGV are derived from the germline V gene. Including the terminal cysteine and phenylalanine, the CDR3 comprises 13 residues. Only CDR3 DNA is held: 39 bases, read in frame from base 1. V is pared back by 5 bases and J by 7 bases, with 11 bases lying between the germline termini. The variable domain in full, with residues beyond the CDR3 obtained from the reference TRBV11-2 and TRBJ2-2 genes, is EAGVAQSPRYKIIEKRQSVAFWCNPISGHATLYWYQQILGQGPKLLIQFQNNGVVDDSQLPKDRFSAERLKGVDSTLKIQPAKLEDSAVYLCASSQGGFGELFFGEGSRLTVL.